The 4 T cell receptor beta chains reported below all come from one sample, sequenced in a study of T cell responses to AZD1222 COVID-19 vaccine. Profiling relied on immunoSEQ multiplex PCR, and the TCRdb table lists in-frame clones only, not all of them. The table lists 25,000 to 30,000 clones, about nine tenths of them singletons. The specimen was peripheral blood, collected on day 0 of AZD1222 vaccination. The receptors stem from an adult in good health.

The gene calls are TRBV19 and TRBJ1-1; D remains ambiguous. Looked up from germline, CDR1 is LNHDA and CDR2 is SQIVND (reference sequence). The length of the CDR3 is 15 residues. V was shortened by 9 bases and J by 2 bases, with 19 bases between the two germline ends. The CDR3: CARAIRPPTNTEAFF. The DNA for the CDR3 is TGTGCCAGAGCAATCAGGCCTCCTACCAACACTGAAGCTTTCTTT.

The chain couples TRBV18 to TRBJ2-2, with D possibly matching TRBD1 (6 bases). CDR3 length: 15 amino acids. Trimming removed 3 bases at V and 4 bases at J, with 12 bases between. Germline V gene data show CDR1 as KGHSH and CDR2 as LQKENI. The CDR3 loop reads CASSPETGFTGELFF. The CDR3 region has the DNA TGTGCCAGCTCACCTGAGACAGGCTTCACCGGGGAGCTGTTTTTT.

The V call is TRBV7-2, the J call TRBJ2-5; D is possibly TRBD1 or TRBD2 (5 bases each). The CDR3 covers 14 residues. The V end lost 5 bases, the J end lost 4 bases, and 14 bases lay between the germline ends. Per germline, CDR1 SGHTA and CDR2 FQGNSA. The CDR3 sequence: CASSPGPGGETQYF. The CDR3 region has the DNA TGTGCCAGCAGCCCGGGCCCTGGGGGAGAGACCCAGTACTTC.

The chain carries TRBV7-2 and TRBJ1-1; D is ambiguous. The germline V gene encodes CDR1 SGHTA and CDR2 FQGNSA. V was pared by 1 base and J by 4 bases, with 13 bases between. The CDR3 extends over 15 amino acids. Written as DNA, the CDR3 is TGTGCCAGCAGCTTAGTGGTTACCTGGGGCACTGAAGCTTTCTTT. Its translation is CASSLVVTWGTEAFF.